This T cell receptor (beta chain) originates from a study of cytomegalovirus exposure and HLA in healthy donors. The V gene lost 1 base and the J gene lost 1 base, with 8 bases spanning the gap. The CDR3 is 14 residues long. Per the germline V gene, CDR1 is SGDLS and CDR2 is YYNGEE. With 60 Vbeta and 13 Jbeta primers, the PCR was carried out. Libraries were prepared by immunoSEQ multiplex PCR; TCRdb keeps only in-frame clonotypes and omits some of them. This table holds 130,000 or so clones, 81% found once. Sample: PBMCs. This chain uses TRBV9 with TRBJ1-1; TRBD1 is a possible D gene (5 bases). The receptor's source is a man between 18 and 35 years old in good health and CMV-seronegative. CDR3 residues: CASSVQGGNTEAFF. The CDR3 DNA sequence: TGTGCCAGCAGCGTACAGGGCGGGAACACTGAAGCTTTCTTT.